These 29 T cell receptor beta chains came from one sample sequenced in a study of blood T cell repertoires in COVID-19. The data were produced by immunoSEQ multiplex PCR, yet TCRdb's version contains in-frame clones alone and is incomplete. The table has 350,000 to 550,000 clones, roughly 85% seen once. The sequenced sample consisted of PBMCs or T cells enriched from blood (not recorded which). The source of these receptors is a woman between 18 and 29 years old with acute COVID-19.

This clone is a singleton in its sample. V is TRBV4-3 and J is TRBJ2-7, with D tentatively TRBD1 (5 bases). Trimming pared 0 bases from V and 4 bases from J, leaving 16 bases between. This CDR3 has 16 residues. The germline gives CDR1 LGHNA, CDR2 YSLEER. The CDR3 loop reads CASSQDFQGPRYEQYF. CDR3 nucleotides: TGCGCCAGCAGCCAAGATTTCCAGGGTCCTAGGTACGAGCAGTACTTC.

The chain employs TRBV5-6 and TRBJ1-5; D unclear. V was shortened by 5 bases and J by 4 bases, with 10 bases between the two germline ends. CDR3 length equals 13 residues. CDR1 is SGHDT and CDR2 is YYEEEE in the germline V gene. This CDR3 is CASSTGGNQPQHF. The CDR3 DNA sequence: TGTGCCAGCAGTACGGGAGGGAATCAGCCCCAGCATTTT. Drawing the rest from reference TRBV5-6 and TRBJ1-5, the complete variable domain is DAGVTQSPTHLIKTRGQQVTLRCSPKSGHDTVSWYQQALGQGPQFIFQYYEEEERQRGNFPDRFSGHQFPNYSSELNVNALLLGDSALYLCASSTGGNQPQHFGDGTRLSIL.

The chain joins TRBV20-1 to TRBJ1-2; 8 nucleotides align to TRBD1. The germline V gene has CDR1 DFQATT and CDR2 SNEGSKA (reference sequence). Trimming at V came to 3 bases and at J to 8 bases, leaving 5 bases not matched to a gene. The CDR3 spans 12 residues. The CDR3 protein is CSASPRGQGYTF. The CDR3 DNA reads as TGCAGTGCTAGTCCCAGGGGGCAAGGCTACACCTTC.

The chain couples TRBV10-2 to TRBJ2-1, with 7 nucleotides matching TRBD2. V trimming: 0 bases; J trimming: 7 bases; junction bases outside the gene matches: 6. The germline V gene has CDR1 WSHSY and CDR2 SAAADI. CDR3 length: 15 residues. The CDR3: CASSESLTSWNEQFF. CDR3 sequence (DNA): TGCGCCAGCAGTGAGTCGCTGACTAGCTGGAATGAGCAGTTCTTC.

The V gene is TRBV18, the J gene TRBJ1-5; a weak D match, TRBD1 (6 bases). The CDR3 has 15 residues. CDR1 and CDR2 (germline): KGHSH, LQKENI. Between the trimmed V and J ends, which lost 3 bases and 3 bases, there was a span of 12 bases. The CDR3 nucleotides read TGTGCCAGCTCACCGACAGGAGGCGTCAATCAGCCCCAGCATTTT. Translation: CASSPTGGVNQPQHF.

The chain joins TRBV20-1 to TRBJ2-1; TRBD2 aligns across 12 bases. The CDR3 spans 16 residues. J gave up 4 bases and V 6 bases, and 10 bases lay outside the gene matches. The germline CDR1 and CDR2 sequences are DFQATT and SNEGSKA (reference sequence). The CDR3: CSASLAGGPNYNEQFF. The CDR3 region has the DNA TGCAGTGCGAGTCTAGCGGGGGGGCCGAATTACAATGAGCAGTTCTTC.

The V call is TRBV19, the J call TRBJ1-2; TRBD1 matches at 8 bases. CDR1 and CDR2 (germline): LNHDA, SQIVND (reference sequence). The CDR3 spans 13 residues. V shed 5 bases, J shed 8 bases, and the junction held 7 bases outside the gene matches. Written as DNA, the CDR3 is TGTGCCAGTAGTGAGGACAGGGATCGGGGCTACACCTTC. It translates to CASSEDRDRGYTF.

The CDR3 is CASSWTVNTEAFF. The DNA of the CDR3 is TGTGCCAGCAGTTGGACAGTGAACACTGAAGCTTTCTTT. The chain recombines TRBV12-3 or TRBV12-4 with TRBJ1-1; D perhaps matches TRBD1 (6 bases). The CDR3 extends over 13 amino acids. Between the trimmed V and J ends, which lost 4 bases and 0 bases, there was a span of 6 bases.

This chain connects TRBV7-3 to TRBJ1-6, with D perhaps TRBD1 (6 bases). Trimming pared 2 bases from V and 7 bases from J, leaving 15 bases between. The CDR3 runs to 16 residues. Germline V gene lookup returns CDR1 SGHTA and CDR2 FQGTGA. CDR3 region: CASSLDPGTLNSPLHF. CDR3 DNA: TGTGCCAGCAGCTTAGACCCCGGGACATTGAATTCACCCCTCCACTTT.

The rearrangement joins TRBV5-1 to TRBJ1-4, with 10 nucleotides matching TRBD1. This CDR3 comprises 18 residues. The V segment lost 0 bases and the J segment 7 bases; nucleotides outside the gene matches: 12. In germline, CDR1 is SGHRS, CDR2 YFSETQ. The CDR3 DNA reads TGCGCCAGCAGCTTGGCCAGTAAGAGTGGGACAGGGGCTGAAAAACTGTTTTTT. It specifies CASSLASKSGTGAEKLFF.

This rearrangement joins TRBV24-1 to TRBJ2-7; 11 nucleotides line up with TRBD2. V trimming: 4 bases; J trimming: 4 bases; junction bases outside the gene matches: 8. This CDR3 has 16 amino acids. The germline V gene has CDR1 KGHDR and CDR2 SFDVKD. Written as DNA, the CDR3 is TGTGCCACCAGTGAGAGACTAGCGGGAATAGGGTACGAGCAGTACTTC. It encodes CATSERLAGIGYEQYF.

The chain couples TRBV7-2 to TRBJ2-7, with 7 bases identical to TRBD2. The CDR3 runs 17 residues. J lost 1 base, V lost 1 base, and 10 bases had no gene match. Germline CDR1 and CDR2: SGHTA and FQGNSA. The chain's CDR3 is CASSLGSAGRLSYEQYF. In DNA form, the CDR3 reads TGTGCCAGCAGCTTAGGGTCAGCGGGACGTCTATCCTACGAGCAGTACTTC.

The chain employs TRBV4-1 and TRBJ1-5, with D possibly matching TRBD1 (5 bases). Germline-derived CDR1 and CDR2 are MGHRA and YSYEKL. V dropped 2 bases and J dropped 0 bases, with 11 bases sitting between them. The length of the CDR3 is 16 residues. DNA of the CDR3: TGCGCCAGCAGCCAATACCCAGGGAATAGCAATCAGCCCCAGCATTTT. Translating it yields CASSQYPGNSNQPQHF.

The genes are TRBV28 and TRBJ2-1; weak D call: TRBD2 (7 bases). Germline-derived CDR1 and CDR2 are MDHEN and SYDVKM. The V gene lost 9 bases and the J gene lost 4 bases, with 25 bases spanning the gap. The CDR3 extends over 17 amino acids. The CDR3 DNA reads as TGTGCCAGTCGAGATACGAAAGCGGGACAAAATTACAATGAGCAGTTCTTC. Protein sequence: CASRDTKAGQNYNEQFF.

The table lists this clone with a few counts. DNA of the CDR3: TGTGCCAGTAGTATCCAGCGCTCTGGAAACACCATATATTTT. Amino acid sequence: CASSIQRSGNTIYF. The gene calls are TRBV19 and TRBJ1-3; D remains ambiguous. CDR3 length: 14 residues. Looked up from germline, CDR1 is LNHDA and CDR2 is SQIVND (reference sequence). V shed 3 bases and J shed 0 bases, with 6 bases lying between them.

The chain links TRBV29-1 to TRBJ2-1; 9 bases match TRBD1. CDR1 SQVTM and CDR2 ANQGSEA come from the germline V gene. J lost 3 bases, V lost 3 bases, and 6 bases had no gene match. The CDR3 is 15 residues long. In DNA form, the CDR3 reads TGCAGCGTTGACCGAAGGGGACAGGGCTACAATGAGCAGTTCTTC. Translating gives CSVDRRGQGYNEQFF.

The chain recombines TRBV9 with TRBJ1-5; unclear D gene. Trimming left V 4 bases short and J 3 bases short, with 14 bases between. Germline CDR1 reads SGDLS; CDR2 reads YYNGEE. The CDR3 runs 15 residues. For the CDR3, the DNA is TGTGCCAGCAGCTCCGACGGACTCATCAATCAGCCCCAGCATTTT. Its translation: CASSSDGLINQPQHF.

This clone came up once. Here the CDR3 DNA reads TGCGCCAGCAGGTTCCAGGGGGGCACTGAAGCTTTCTTT. Translating gives CASRFQGGTEAFF. This chain links TRBV5-1 with TRBJ1-1, with 7 bases aligning to TRBD1. Germline V gives CDR1 SGHRS, CDR2 YFSETQ. The CDR3 spans 13 residues. V shed 5 bases and J 4 bases; nucleotides not matched to a gene: 5.

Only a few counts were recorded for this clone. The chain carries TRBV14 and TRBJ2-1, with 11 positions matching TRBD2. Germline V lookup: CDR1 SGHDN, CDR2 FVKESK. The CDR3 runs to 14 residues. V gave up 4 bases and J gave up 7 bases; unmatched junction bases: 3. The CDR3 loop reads CASSPGLAVNEQFF. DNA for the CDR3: TGTGCCAGCAGCCCGGGACTAGCGGTTAATGAGCAGTTCTTC.

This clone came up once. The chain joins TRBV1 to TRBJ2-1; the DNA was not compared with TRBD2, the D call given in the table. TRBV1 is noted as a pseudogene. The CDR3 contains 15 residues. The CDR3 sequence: CTSSGEKISYNEQFF. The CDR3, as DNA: TGCACCAGCAGCGGGGAGAAGATCTCCTACAATGAGCAGTTCTTC.

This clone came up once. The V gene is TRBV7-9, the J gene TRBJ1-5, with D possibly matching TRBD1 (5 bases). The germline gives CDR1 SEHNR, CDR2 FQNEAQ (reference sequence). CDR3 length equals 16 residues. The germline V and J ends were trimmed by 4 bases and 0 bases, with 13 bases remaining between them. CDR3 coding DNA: TGTGCCAGCAGCTCCGGGTCCGACAGTAGCAATCAGCCCCAGCATTTT. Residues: CASSSGSDSSNQPQHF.

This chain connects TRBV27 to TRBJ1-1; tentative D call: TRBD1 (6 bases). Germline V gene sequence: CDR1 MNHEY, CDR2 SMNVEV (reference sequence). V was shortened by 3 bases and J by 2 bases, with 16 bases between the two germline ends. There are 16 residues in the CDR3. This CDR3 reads CASSFFPPRGNTEAFF. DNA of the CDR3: TGTGCCAGCAGTTTTTTTCCACCCAGGGGAAACACTGAAGCTTTCTTT.

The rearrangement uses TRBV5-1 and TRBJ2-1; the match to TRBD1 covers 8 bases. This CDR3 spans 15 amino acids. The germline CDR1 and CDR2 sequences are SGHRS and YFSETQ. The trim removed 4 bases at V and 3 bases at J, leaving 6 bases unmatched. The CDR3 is CASSTPGTGYNEQFF. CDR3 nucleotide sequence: TGCGCCAGCAGCACGCCCGGGACAGGCTACAATGAGCAGTTCTTC.

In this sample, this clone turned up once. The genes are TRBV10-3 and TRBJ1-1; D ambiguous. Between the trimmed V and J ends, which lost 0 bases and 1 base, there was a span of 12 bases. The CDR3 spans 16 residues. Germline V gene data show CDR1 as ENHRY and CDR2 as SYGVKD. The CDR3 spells CAISESGGIGNTEAFF. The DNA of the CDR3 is TGTGCCATCAGTGAGTCAGGCGGGATTGGGAACACTGAAGCTTTCTTT.

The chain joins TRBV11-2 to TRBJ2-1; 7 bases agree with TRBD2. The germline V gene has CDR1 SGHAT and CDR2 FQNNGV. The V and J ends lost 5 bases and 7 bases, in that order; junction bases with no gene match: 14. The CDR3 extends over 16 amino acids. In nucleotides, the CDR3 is TGTGCCAGCAGCACCACCCCGCGGGAGAATCCTAATGAGCAGTTCTTC. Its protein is CASSTTPRENPNEQFF.

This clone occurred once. The CDR3 nucleotides are TGCAGCGCTGATACTGATTTGACTAGCGGGAGAATAAATGTGTTCTTC. Translating gives CSADTDLTSGRINVFF. The chain carries TRBV29-1 and TRBJ2-1, with 12 bases aligning to TRBD2. Germline V CDR1 and CDR2: SQVTM, ANQGSEA. This CDR3 is built from 16 residues. J gave up 15 bases and V 7 bases, and 22 bases lay outside the gene matches.

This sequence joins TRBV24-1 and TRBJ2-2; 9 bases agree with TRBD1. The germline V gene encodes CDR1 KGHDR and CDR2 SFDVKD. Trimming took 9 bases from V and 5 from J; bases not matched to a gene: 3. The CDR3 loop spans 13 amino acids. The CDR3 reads CATRTGETGELFF. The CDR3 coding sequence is TGTGCCACCCGGACAGGGGAGACCGGGGAGCTGTTTTTT.

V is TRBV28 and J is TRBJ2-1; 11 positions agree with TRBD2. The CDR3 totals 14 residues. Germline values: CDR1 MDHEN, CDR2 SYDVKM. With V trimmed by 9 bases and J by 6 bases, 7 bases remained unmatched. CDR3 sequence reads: CASSGSGRANEQFF. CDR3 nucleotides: TGTGCCAGTAGTGGTAGCGGGAGGGCCAATGAGCAGTTCTTC.

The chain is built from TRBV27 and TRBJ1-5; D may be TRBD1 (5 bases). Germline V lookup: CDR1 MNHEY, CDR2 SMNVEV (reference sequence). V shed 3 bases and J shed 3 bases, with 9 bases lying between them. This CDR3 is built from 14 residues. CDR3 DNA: TGTGCCAGCAGTTTCGGGGGGACCAATCAGCCCCAGCATTTT. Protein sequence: CASSFGGTNQPQHF.